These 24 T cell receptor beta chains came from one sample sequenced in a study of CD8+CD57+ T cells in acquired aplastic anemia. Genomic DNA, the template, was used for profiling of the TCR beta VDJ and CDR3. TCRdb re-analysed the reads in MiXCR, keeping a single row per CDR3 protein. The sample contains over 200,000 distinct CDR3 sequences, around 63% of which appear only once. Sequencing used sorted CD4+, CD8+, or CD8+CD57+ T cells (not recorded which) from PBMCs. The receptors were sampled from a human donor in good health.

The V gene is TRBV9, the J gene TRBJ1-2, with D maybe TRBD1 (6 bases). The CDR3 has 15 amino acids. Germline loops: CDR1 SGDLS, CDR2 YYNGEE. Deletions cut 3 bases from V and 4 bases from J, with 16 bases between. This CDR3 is CASSADLRDTYGYTF. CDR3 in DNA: TGTGCCAGCAGCGCAGACCTCCGGGACACCTATGGCTACACCTTC.

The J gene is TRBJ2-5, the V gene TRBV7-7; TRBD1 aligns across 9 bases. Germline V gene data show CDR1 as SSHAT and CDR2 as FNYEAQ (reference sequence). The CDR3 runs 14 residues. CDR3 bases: TGTGCAACCAGAACGGGACAGGGAGAAGAGACCCAGTACTTC. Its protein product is CATRTGQGEETQYF.

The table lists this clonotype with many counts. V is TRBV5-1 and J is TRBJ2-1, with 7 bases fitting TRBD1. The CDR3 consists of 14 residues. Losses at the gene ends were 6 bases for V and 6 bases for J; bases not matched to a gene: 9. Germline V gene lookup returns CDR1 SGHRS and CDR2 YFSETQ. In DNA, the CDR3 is TGCGCCAGCACCGGGACAGATCGATTCAATGAGCAGTTCTTC. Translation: CASTGTDRFNEQFF.

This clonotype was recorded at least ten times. CDR3 protein: CASSLDRIEAFF. The CDR3, as DNA: TGTGCCAGCAGCTTGGACAGGATCGAAGCTTTCTTT. The V call is TRBV5-6, the J call TRBJ1-1; possibly TRBD1 for D (5 bases). The germline gives CDR1 SGHDT, CDR2 YYEEEE. Trimming stripped 0 bases from V and 8 bases from J, with 8 bases between. The CDR3 contains 12 residues.

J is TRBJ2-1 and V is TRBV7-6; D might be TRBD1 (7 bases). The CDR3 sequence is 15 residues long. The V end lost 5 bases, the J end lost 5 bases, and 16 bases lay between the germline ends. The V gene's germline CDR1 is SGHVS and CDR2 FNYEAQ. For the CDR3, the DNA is TGTGCCAGCAGCCAGCGGAGGGGGCCGGACAATGAGCAGTTCTTC. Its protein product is CASSQRRGPDNEQFF. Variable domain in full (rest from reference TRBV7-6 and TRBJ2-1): GAGVSQSPRYKVTKRGQDVALRCDPISGHVSLYWYRQALGQGPEFLTYFNYEAQQDKSGLPNDRFSAERPEGSISTLTIQRTEQRDSAMYRCASSQRRGPDNEQFFGPGTRLTVL.

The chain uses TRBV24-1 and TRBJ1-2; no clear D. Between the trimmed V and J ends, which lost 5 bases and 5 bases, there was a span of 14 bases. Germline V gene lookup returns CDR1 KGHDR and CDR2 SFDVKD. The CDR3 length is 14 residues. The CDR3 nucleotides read TGTGCCACCAGTGCACCGGAAGGGTCTTATGGCTACACCTTC. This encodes CATSAPEGSYGYTF.

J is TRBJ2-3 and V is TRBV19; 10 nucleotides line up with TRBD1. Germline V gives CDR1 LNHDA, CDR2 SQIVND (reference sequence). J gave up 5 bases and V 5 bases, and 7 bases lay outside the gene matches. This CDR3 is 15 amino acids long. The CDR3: CASSEDRGAIDTQYF. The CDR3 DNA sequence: TGTGCCAGTAGTGAGGACAGGGGGGCGATAGATACGCAGTATTTT.

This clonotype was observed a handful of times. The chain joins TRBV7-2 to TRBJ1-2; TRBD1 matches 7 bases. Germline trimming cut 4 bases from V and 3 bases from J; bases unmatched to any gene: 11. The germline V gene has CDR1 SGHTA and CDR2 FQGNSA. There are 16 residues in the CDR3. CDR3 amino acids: CASSSAGTEQDYGYTF. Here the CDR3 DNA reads TGTGCCAGCAGCTCCGCCGGGACAGAGCAGGACTATGGCTACACCTTC.

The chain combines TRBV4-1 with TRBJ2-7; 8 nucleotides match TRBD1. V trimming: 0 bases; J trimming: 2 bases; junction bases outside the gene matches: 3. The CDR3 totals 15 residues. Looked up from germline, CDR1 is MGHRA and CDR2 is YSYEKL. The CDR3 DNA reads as TGCGCCAGCAGCCAAGATCGGACAGGGCCCTACGAGCAGTACTTC. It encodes CASSQDRTGPYEQYF.

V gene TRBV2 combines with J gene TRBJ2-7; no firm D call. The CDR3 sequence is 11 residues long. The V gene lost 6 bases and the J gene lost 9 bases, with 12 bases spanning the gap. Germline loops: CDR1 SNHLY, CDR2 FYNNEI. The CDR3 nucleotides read TGTGCCAGCAGCGATGACCTTGTGCAGTACTTC. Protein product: CASSDDLVQYF.

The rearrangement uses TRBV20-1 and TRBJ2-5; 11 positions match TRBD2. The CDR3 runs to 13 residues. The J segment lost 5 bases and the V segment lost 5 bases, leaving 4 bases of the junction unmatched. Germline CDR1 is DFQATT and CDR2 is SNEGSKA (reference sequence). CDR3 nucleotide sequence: TGCAGTGCTTATAGCGGGGGGGCCGAGACCCAGTACTTC. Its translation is CSAYSGGAETQYF.

The CDR3 loop reads CASSLKGGGTEAFF. CDR3 coding DNA: TGTGCCAGCAGCTTAAAGGGTGGGGGCACTGAAGCTTTCTTT. This chain joins TRBV7-8 and TRBJ1-1; tentative D call: TRBD1 (5 bases). The CDR3 loop spans 14 amino acids. With 2 bases removed from V and 4 bases from J, the gap between germline ends came to 11 bases. The germline V gene has CDR1 SGHVS and CDR2 FQNEAQ.

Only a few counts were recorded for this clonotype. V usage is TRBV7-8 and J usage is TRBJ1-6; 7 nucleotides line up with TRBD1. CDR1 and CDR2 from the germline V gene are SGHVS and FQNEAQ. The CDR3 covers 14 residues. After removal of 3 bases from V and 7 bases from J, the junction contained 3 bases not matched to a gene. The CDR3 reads CASSFRDRNSPLHF. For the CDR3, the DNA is TGTGCCAGCAGCTTCAGGGACAGAAATTCACCCCTCCACTTT.

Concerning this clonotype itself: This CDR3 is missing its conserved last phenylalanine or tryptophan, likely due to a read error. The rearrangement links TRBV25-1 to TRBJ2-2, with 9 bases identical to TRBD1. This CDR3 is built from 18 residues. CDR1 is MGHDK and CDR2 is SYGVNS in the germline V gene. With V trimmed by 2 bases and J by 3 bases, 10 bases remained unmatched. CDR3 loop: CASSELTGQGRHTGELFS. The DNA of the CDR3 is TGTGCCAGCAGTGAACTAACGGGACAGGGAAGACACACCGGGGAGCTGTTTTCT.

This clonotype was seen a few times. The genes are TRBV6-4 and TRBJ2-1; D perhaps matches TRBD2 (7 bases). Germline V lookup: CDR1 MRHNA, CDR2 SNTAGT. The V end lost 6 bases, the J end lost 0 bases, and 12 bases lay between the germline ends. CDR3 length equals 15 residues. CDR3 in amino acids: CASSQRDNSYNEQFF. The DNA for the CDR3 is TGTGCCAGCAGCCAGCGGGACAACTCCTACAATGAGCAGTTCTTC.

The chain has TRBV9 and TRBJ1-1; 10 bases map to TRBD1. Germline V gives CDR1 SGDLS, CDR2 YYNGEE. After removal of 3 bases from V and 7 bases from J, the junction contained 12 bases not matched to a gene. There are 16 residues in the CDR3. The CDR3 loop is CASSADSGQGYNEAFF. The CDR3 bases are TGTGCCAGCAGCGCCGATTCGGGACAGGGGTACAATGAAGCTTTCTTT. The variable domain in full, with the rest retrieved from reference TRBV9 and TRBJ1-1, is DSGVTQTPKHLITATGQRVTLRCSPRSGDLSVYWYQQSLDQGLQFLIQYYNGEERAKGNILERFSAQQFPDLHSELNLSSLELGDSALYFCASSADSGQGYNEAFFGQGTRLTVV.

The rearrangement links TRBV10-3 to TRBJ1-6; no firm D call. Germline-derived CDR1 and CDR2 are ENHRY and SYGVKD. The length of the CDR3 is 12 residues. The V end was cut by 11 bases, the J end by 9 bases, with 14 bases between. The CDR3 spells CASNGMSSPLHF. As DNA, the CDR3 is TGTGCCTCCAATGGCATGTCTTCACCCCTCCACTTT.

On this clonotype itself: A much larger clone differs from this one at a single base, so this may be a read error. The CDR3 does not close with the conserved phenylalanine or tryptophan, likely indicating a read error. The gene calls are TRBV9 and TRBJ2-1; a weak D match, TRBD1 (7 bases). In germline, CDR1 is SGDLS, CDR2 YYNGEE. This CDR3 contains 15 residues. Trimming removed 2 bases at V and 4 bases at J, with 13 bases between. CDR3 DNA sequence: TGTGCCAGCAGCGTGGGGCCAGGGGGGTACAATGAGCAGTTCTGC. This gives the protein CASSVGPGGYNEQFC.

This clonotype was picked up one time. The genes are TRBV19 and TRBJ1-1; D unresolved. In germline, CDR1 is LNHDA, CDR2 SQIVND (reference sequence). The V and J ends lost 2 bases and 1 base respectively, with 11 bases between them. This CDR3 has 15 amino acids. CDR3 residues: CASSIRTLRNTEAFF. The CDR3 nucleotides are TGTGCCAGTAGTATAAGAACCCTACGGAACACTGAAGCTTTCTTT.

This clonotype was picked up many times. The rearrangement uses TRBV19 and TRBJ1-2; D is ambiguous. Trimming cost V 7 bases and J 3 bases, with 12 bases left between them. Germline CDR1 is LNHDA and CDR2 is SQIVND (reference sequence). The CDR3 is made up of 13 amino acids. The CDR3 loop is CASMATLYYGYTF. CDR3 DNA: TGTGCCAGTATGGCGACACTATACTATGGCTACACCTTC.

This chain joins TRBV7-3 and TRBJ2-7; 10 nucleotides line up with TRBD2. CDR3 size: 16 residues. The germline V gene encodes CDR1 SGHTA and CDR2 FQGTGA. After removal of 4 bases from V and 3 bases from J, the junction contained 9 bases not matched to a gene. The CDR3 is CASSYIAGGPSYEQYF. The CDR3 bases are TGTGCCAGCAGCTACATAGCGGGGGGACCGAGCTACGAGCAGTACTTC.

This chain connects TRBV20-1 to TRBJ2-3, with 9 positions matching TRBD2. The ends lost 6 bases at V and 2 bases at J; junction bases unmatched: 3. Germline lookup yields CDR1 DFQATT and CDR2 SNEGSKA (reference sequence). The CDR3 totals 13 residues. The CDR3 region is CSARLAVTDTQYF. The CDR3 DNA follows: TGCAGTGCCCGACTAGCGGTCACAGATACGCAGTATTTT.

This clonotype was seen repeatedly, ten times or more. The CDR3 reads CASSLFPGQGESEQYF. The CDR3 region has the DNA TGTGCCAGCAGCTTATTCCCGGGACAGGGAGAATCCGAGCAGTACTTC. V usage is TRBV11-1 and J usage is TRBJ2-7; the match to TRBD1 covers 9 bases. V shed 2 bases, J shed 6 bases, and the junction held 11 bases outside the gene matches. The CDR3 has 16 amino acids. Germline V gene sequence: CDR1 SGHAT, CDR2 FQDESV (reference sequence).

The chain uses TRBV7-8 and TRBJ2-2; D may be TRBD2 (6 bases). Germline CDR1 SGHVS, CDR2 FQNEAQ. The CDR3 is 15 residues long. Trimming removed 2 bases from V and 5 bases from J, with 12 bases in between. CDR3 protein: CASSLSAGRTGELFF. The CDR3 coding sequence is TGTGCCAGCAGCTTATCGGCGGGGCGGACCGGGGAGCTGTTTTTT.